This is a list of T cell receptor beta chains from one sample in a study of blood T cell repertoires in COVID-19. Some clones are missing from TCRdb's copy, which holds only in-frame ones; the method was immunoSEQ multiplex PCR. The data show some 200,000 clones, just under 90% seen once. What was sequenced was peripheral blood. These receptors were taken from a woman in her 70s with COVID-19, enrolled during active disease. CDR3s include the opening cysteine and the closing phenylalanine or tryptophan.

TRBJ1-1 TRBV7-9 CASSRWDRNTEAFF
TRBJ2-7 TRBV5-1 CASSLSGTSSEQYF
TRBJ1-2 TRBV6-5 CASRVDNDYGYTF
TRBJ2-2 TRBV14 CASSRPGGNTGELFF
TRBJ1-5 TRBV5-1 CASKTDGGNQPQHF
TRBJ1-2 TRBV27 CASRPGQGNYGYTF
TRBJ2-1 TRBV5-5 CASSYPGQGYNEQFF
TRBJ1-5 TRBV15 CATSRDNSNQPQHF
TRBJ2-2 TRBV6-6 CASSRGDLAGTNTGELFF
TRBJ1-2 TRBV2 CASRDLGDGYTF
TRBJ2-5 TRBV9 CASSEWDREETQYF
TRBJ2-7 TRBV1 CTSLKGTSFYEQYF
TRBJ1-2 TRBV5-6 CASSRTGGRAYGYTF
TRBJ1-4 TRBV3-1/TRBV3-2 CASSPLRATNEKLFF
TRBJ1-2 TRBV5-4 CASSFPDSYGYTF
TRBJ1-6 TRBV6-5 CASSQGGDNSPLHF
TRBJ2-7 TRBV28 CASSPSGSTHEQYF
TRBJ1-6 TRBV5-4 CASSLINTGSNSPLHF
TRBJ1-2 TRBV7-9 CASSMGQGILNGYTF
TRBJ1-2 TRBV19 CASSIPGSGLANYGYTF
TRBJ2-3 TRBV2 CASRGRTGIADTQYF
TRBJ2-3 TRBV18 CASSPQGLAGVQTDTQYF
TRBJ2-5 TRBV7-9 CASSLEVTSGGETQYF
TRBJ2-7 TRBV7-8 CASSLAERGYEQYF
TRBJ2-7 TRBV5-4 CASSLAPGVGEQYF
TRBJ2-1 TRBV5-4 CASSSARLAVSYNEQFF
TRBJ1-1 TRBV6-1 CASSEYEAFF
TRBJ1-3 TRBV18 CASSRDSVSGNTIYF
TRBJ2-1 TRBV27 CASSLTDYSQEQFF